These 26 T cell receptor beta chains share one sample of origin, sequenced in a study of OX40 agonist ivuxolimab in advanced cancers. Measured with immunoSEQ multiplex PCR; TCRdb has only the in-frame clones, and not every one. The profile covers tens of thousands of clones, with under 90% appearing a single time and approximately 1.9% taken by the ten largest. The source material was CD4+ or CD8+ T cells sorted from blood, sampled in a trial of the OX40 agonist ivuxolimab. The receptors stem from an adult with an advanced solid tumor such as melanoma, head and neck, liver or kidney cancer.

In this sample, this clone turned up once. This chain joins TRBV5-4 and TRBJ2-1; no firm D call. Trimming took off 0 bases at V and 6 bases at J, with 4 bases between the two ends. Germline-derived CDR1 and CDR2 are SGHNT and YYREEE (reference sequence). CDR3 size: 12 residues. The CDR3 DNA reads as TGTGCCAGCAGCTTGGATCGCAATGAGCAGTTCTTC. Its protein product is CASSLDRNEQFF.

The chain joins TRBV2 to TRBJ2-7, with 10 bases aligning to TRBD2. Trimming cost V 10 bases and J 3 bases; bases outside gene matches: 6. This CDR3 is built from 13 residues. Germline-derived CDR1 and CDR2 are SNHLY and FYNNEI. The CDR3 region is CATQRTSGYEQYF. The CDR3 DNA sequence: TGTGCCACCCAACGGACTAGCGGCTACGAGCAGTACTTC.

The genes are TRBV6-1 and TRBJ2-3; TRBD1 matches 8 bases. The germline V gene encodes CDR1 MNHNS and CDR2 SASEGT. Trimming at V came to 5 bases and at J to 1 base, leaving 5 bases not matched to a gene. CDR3 size: 15 residues. The CDR3 DNA reads TGTGCCAGCAGTACCTCGGGACAGGGCACAGATACGCAGTATTTT. The encoded protein is CASSTSGQGTDTQYF.

This chain connects TRBV7-8 to TRBJ1-5; 7 bases fit TRBD1. Per germline, CDR1 SGHVS and CDR2 FQNEAQ. The V and J ends lost 3 bases and 1 base, in that order; junction bases with no gene match: 3. This CDR3 spans 15 amino acids. DNA of the CDR3: TGTGCCAGCAGCTTCCAGGGGGAGAGCAATCAGCCCCAGCATTTT. Encoded protein: CASSFQGESNQPQHF.

V is TRBV7-9 and J is TRBJ1-1; no definite D call. This CDR3 spans 16 amino acids. V lost 7 bases and J 0 bases, leaving 18 bases between the germline ends. CDR1 SEHNR and CDR2 FQNEAQ come from the germline V gene (reference sequence). The CDR3 sequence: CASTGQGQVMNTEAFF. The DNA for the CDR3 is TGTGCCAGCACCGGTCAAGGCCAGGTCATGAACACTGAAGCTTTCTTT. Variable domain in full (rest from reference TRBV7-9 and TRBJ1-1): DTGVSQNPRHKITKRGQNVTFRCDPISEHNRLYWYRQTLGQGPEFLTYFQNEAQLEKSRLLSDRFSAERPKGSFSTLEIQRTEQGDSAMYLCASTGQGQVMNTEAFFGQGTRLTVV.

The rearrangement links TRBV6-1 to TRBJ2-1; D is undetermined. Germline V gene lookup returns CDR1 MNHNS and CDR2 SASEGT. V gave up 3 bases and J gave up 9 bases, with 12 bases separating them. This CDR3 is 13 amino acids long. The CDR3 spells CASSDQAGFEQFF. Written as DNA, the CDR3 is TGTGCCAGCAGTGACCAGGCTGGTTTTGAGCAGTTCTTC.

This clone was detected once. The chain uses TRBV7-9 and TRBJ1-1; D gene uncertain. The CDR3 runs to 15 residues. Per germline, CDR1 SEHNR and CDR2 FQNEAQ (reference sequence). V dropped 4 bases and J dropped 4 bases, with 16 bases sitting between them. In nucleotides, the CDR3 is TGTGCCAGCAGCTCCCCAGGAATATTGGGCACTGAAGCTTTCTTT. Its protein is CASSSPGILGTEAFF.

The V call is TRBV5-1, the J call TRBJ1-4, with D maybe TRBD1 (6 bases). Germline values: CDR1 SGHRS, CDR2 YFSETQ. The CDR3 runs to 15 residues. Trimming cost V 4 bases and J 8 bases, with 18 bases left between them. The CDR3 DNA reads as TGCGCCAGCAGCAGGTCCTCCAGGGGTATCGAAAAACTGTTTTTT. Residues: CASSRSSRGIEKLFF.

The chain uses TRBV30 and TRBJ2-1; 13 bases map to TRBD2. J was trimmed by 8 bases and V by 4 bases; bases with no gene match: 14. The CDR3 loop spans 17 amino acids. The germline gives CDR1 GTSNPN, CDR2 SVGIG (reference sequence). CDR3 sequence: CAWKPKPGTSGIDEQFF. The DNA for the CDR3 is TGTGCCTGGAAACCCAAGCCCGGGACTAGCGGGATCGATGAGCAGTTCTTC.

This clone appeared once. The rearrangement joins TRBV4-1 to TRBJ2-5; 7 bases are shared with TRBD2. Per germline, CDR1 MGHRA and CDR2 YSYEKL. The CDR3 runs to 14 residues. V lost 4 bases, J lost 3 bases, and 5 bases stayed unmatched. The CDR3 loop reads CASSPTSAEETQYF. CDR3 DNA: TGCGCCAGCAGCCCAACTAGCGCGGAAGAGACCCAGTACTTC.

This rearrangement joins TRBV5-1 to TRBJ2-1, with D possibly matching TRBD2 (5 bases). The germline CDR1 and CDR2 sequences are SGHRS and YFSETQ. There are 13 residues in the CDR3. V was clipped by 2 bases and J by 7 bases, with 10 bases between them. The CDR3 DNA reads TGCGCCAGCAGCTTTGTGGGGAGTAATGAGCAGTTCTTC. It translates to CASSFVGSNEQFF.

This clone was detected only a few times. This chain connects TRBV7-9 to TRBJ2-1; 7 positions match TRBD1. CDR3 length: 16 amino acids. Germline trimming cut 5 bases from V and 6 bases from J; bases unmatched to any gene: 13. Germline values: CDR1 SEHNR, CDR2 FQNEAQ (reference sequence). In DNA, the CDR3 is TGTGCCAGCAGCCCTCCTGGGACAGTAGTTATCAATGAGCAGTTCTTC. It is translated as CASSPPGTVVINEQFF.

The chain joins TRBV7-2 to TRBJ2-7; D is unclear. V was shortened by 1 base and J by 6 bases, with 13 bases between the two germline ends. The CDR3 runs to 14 residues. From germline, CDR1 is SGHTA and CDR2 FQGNSA. The CDR3 nucleotides read TGTGCCAGCAGCTTAGTCCCGGAGCACAGCGAGCAGTACTTC. It yields the protein CASSLVPEHSEQYF.

J is TRBJ1-1 and V is TRBV6-5; no definite D call. The germline V and J ends were trimmed by 2 bases and 1 base, with 11 bases remaining between them. Germline CDR1 and CDR2: MNHEY and SVGAGI. The CDR3 covers 15 residues. Here the CDR3 reads CASSYGGLENTEAFF. In DNA, the CDR3 is TGTGCCAGCAGTTACGGCGGTCTGGAGAACACTGAAGCTTTCTTT.

V and J are TRBV5-1 and TRBJ1-5; TRBD1 aligns across 9 bases. Germline values: CDR1 SGHRS, CDR2 YFSETQ. The CDR3 is made up of 15 amino acids. Losses at the gene ends were 1 base for V and 4 bases for J; bases not matched to a gene: 3. The CDR3 bases are TGCGCCAGCAGCTTGTTGGGACAGGGTAATCAGCCCCAGCATTTT. Translating it yields CASSLLGQGNQPQHF.

In DNA form, the CDR3 reads TGCGCCAGCAGCTTCAACCGGGACAGTGGAGCCAATGAGCAGTTCTTC. It codes for CASSFNRDSGANEQFF. V is TRBV5-1 and J is TRBJ2-1; TRBD1 agrees at 7 bases. Germline CDR1 and CDR2: SGHRS and YFSETQ. The junction had 11 bases not matched to a gene; V was cut back by 2 bases and J by 6 bases. This CDR3 is 16 amino acids long. The full variable domain, in which reference TRBV5-1 and TRBJ2-1 provide the parts outside the CDR3, is KAGVTQTPRYLIKTRGQQVTLSCSPISGHRSVSWYQQTPGQGLQFLFEYFSETQRNKGNFPGRFSGRQFSNSRSEMNVSTLELGDSALYLCASSFNRDSGANEQFFGPGTRLTVL.

The gene calls are TRBV2 and TRBJ2-7; TRBD2 matches at 10 bases. The germline V gene encodes CDR1 SNHLY and CDR2 FYNNEI. This CDR3 is 14 amino acids long. The V gene end was trimmed by 8 bases and the J gene end by 4 bases; junction bases not matched to a gene: 8. CDR3 bases: TGTGCCAGCCGCCTTCTAGCGGGAGTTTACGAGCAGTACTTC. Residues: CASRLLAGVYEQYF. Full variable domain (rest looked up from reference TRBV2 and TRBJ2-7): EPEVTQTPSHQVTQMGQEVILRCVPISNHLYFYWYRQILGQKVEFLVSFYNNEISEKSEIFDDQFSVERPDGSNFTLKIRSTKLEDSAMYFCASRLLAGVYEQYFGPGTRLTVT.

The chain joins TRBV19 to TRBJ1-1; maybe TRBD1 (6 bases). The CDR3 has 14 amino acids. The V end lost 2 bases, the J end lost 7 bases, and 14 bases lay between the germline ends. Germline CDR1 and CDR2: LNHDA and SQIVND (reference sequence). The CDR3 protein is CASSILAGVGEAFF. CDR3 bases: TGTGCCAGTAGTATACTGGCAGGGGTAGGTGAAGCTTTCTTT. The full variable domain, in which reference TRBV19 and TRBJ1-1 provide the parts outside the CDR3, is DGGITQSPKYLFRKEGQNVTLSCEQNLNHDAMYWYRQDPGQGLRLIYYSQIVNDFQKGDIAEGYSVSREKKESFPLTVTSAQKNPTAFYLCASSILAGVGEAFFGQGTRLTVV.

The chain combines TRBV28 with TRBJ2-1; weak D call: TRBD2 (5 bases). The CDR3 consists of 14 residues. Germline V gene data show CDR1 as MDHEN and CDR2 as SYDVKM. Trimming cost V 3 bases and J 5 bases, with 11 bases left between them. This chain's CDR3 is CASSFASQHNEQFF. CDR3 DNA: TGTGCCAGCAGTTTCGCTAGCCAACACAATGAGCAGTTCTTC. Variable domain in full (rest from reference TRBV28 and TRBJ2-1): DVKVTQSSRYLVKRTGEKVFLECVQDMDHENMFWYRQDPGLGLRLIYFSYDVKMKEKGDIPEGYSVSREKKERFSLILESASTNQTSMYLCASSFASQHNEQFFGPGTRLTVL.

V is TRBV4-1 and J is TRBJ2-3, with TRBD1 identical over 11 bases. Germline loops: CDR1 MGHRA, CDR2 YSYEKL. After removal of 4 bases from V and 12 bases from J, the junction contained 18 bases not matched to a gene. CDR3 size: 17 residues. The CDR3 DNA reads TGCGCCAGCAGCCCCGAGACCGGGACAGGGGGGATCGGGTCCCAGTATTTT. Amino acid sequence: CASSPETGTGGIGSQYF.

V gene TRBV9 combines with J gene TRBJ1-2; 8 nucleotides match TRBD1. Germline-derived CDR1 and CDR2 are SGDLS and YYNGEE. The CDR3 length is 13 residues. V was pared by 4 bases and J by 8 bases, with 7 bases of the junction left unmatched. The CDR3 DNA sequence: TGTGCCAGCAGCACTTCAGGGGGCGGCGGCTACACCTTC. It is translated as CASSTSGGGGYTF.

This clone was observed a single time. The V and J genes are TRBV5-1 and TRBJ1-1; D is possibly TRBD1 (5 bases). Between the trimmed V and J ends, which lost 4 bases and 5 bases, there was a span of 18 bases. Germline loops: CDR1 SGHRS, CDR2 YFSETQ. CDR3 length equals 15 residues. The CDR3 region has the DNA TGCGCCAGCAGCATTCAACCTGGGCAGGGAACTGAAGCTTTCTTT. Translating it yields CASSIQPGQGTEAFF.

The V and J genes are TRBV27 and TRBJ2-1, with 8 bases that match TRBD2. V shed 3 bases and J 7 bases; nucleotides not matched to a gene: 5. In germline, CDR1 is MNHEY, CDR2 SMNVEV (reference sequence). The CDR3 is made up of 14 amino acids. This CDR3 reads CASSLDGRGNEQFF. The DNA for the CDR3 is TGTGCCAGCAGTTTGGACGGGAGGGGGAATGAGCAGTTCTTC.

This sequence joins TRBV6-1 and TRBJ2-2; 8 bases are a match to TRBD1. V shed 2 bases, J shed 7 bases, and the junction held 9 bases outside the gene matches. The germline gives CDR1 MNHNS, CDR2 SASEGT. The length of the CDR3 is 16 residues. CDR3 DNA sequence: TGTGCCAGCAGTGAACTGAGACAGGGGAGGAACGGGGAGCTGTTTTTT. Amino acids: CASSELRQGRNGELFF.

The chain recombines TRBV28 with TRBJ1-4, with 7 nucleotides matching TRBD1. This CDR3 has 15 amino acids. V lost 4 bases, J lost 3 bases, and 5 bases stayed unmatched. Germline assignment: CDR1 MDHEN and CDR2 SYDVKM. The CDR3: CASSSAGTANEKLFF. The DNA of the CDR3 is TGTGCCAGCAGTTCCGCCGGGACAGCTAATGAAAAACTGTTTTTT.

CDR3 DNA: TGCGCCAGCAGCCATACTAGCGGGAGGCACACCGGGGAGCTGTTTTTT. It specifies CASSHTSGRHTGELFF. This chain connects TRBV4-1 to TRBJ2-2; 12 bases match TRBD2. CDR1 is MGHRA and CDR2 is YSYEKL in the germline V gene. The CDR3 runs to 16 residues. V dropped 3 bases and J dropped 3; count of bases not matched to a gene: 2.